Each of the 9 T cell receptor beta chains below was sequenced from the same sample in a study of identical twins. TCRdb reprocessed the 5' RACE reads via MiXCR and lists one record per CDR3 protein. In the table there are about 900,000 distinct CDR3 sequences, roughly an eighth of which are singletons. Separately, the same data were catalogued under a study of yellow fever vaccine responses in identical twins.

Sequenced: PBMCs. The receptor source for this set is a woman between 18 and 30 years old in good health.

The CDR3 protein is CASSLLRTMSTDTQYF. In nucleotides, the CDR3 is TGTGCCAGCAGTTTATTACGGACTATGAGCACAGATACGCAGTATTTT. This chain joins TRBV28 and TRBJ2-3; a weak D match, TRBD2 (6 bases). V lost 1 base and J lost 0, with 11 bases in between. Germline lookup yields CDR1 MDHEN and CDR2 SYDVKM. The CDR3 spans 16 residues.

This chain links TRBV3-1 with TRBJ2-2, with D possibly TRBD2 on 6 matching bases. Germline V gene sequence: CDR1 LGHDT, CDR2 YNNKEL (reference sequence). V lost 3 bases and J lost 5, with 13 bases in between. The CDR3 length is 15 residues. In DNA, the CDR3 is TGTGCCAGCAGCCAGTGGGCTAGCGATACCGGGGAGCTGTTTTTT. Translated: CASSQWASDTGELFF.

This clonotype was counted a few times. This chain joins TRBV29-1 and TRBJ2-5; D is undetermined. This CDR3 comprises 11 residues. Germline CDR1 and CDR2: SQVTM and ANQGSEA. V dropped 3 bases and J dropped 5 bases, with 7 bases sitting between them. The CDR3 region has the DNA TGCAGCGTTGAGGGGTGGGAGACCCAGTACTTC. Residues: CSVEGWETQYF. Complete variable domain (other parts from reference TRBV29-1 and TRBJ2-5): SAVISQKPSRDICQRGTSLTIQCQVDSQVTMMFWYRQQPGQSLTLIATANQGSEATYESGFVIDKFPISRPNLTFSTLTVSNMSPEDSSIYLCSVEGWETQYFGPGTRLLVL.

V usage is TRBV2 and J usage is TRBJ2-4; TRBD1 aligns across 11 bases. Germline CDR1 and CDR2: SNHLY and FYNNEI. With V trimmed by 8 bases and J by 0 bases, 15 bases remained unmatched. This CDR3 contains 19 residues. The CDR3 region is CASRDRGFPSLLAKNIQYF. CDR3 bases: TGTGCCAGCCGGGACAGGGGGTTTCCATCACTATTAGCCAAAAACATTCAGTACTTC.

This clonotype has only a few counts. The chain combines TRBV3-1 with TRBJ2-5; 8 nucleotides line up with TRBD1. V lost 2 bases, J lost 1 base, and 15 bases stayed unmatched. The CDR3 length is 19 residues. Germline V lookup: CDR1 LGHDT, CDR2 YNNKEL (reference sequence). This chain's CDR3 is CASSQPTGGEIPPQETQYF. CDR3 in DNA: TGTGCCAGCAGCCAACCAACAGGGGGTGAAATACCCCCCCAAGAGACCCAGTACTTC.

V is TRBV12-3 or TRBV12-4 and J is TRBJ1-2, with 11 nucleotides matching TRBD1. This CDR3 comprises 15 residues. Trimming cost V 3 bases and J 3 bases; bases outside gene matches: 3. CDR3: CASSFGQGAYYGYTF. DNA for the CDR3: TGTGCCAGCAGTTTTGGACAGGGGGCCTACTATGGCTACACCTTC.

The table lists this clonotype with a few counts. The gene calls are TRBV11-1 and TRBJ2-1, with 8 bases identical to TRBD2. Germline CDR1 SGHAT, CDR2 FQDESV (reference sequence). This CDR3 has 16 amino acids. Trimming at V came to 5 bases and at J to 1 base, leaving 7 bases not matched to a gene. The CDR3 nucleotides are TGTGCCAGCAGCGGGACTAGGGGGGATTCCTACAATGAGCAGTTCTTC. This codes for CASSGTRGDSYNEQFF.

This clonotype was found a few times. V gene TRBV2 combines with J gene TRBJ2-1; D is perhaps TRBD1 (6 bases). V was pared by 7 bases and J by 4 bases, with 11 bases between. The CDR3 contains 13 residues. Germline-derived CDR1 and CDR2 are SNHLY and FYNNEI. The CDR3 sequence: CASNPTGYNEQFF. For the CDR3, the DNA is TGTGCCAGCAACCCGACAGGATACAATGAGCAGTTCTTC.

V and J are TRBV20-1 and TRBJ2-6, with a weak D call TRBD1 (5 bases). The CDR3 consists of 16 residues. V lost 4 bases to trimming and J lost 2 bases, with 15 bases between them. Germline V lookup: CDR1 DFQATT, CDR2 SNEGSKA (reference sequence). In DNA, the CDR3 is TGCAGTGCTAAGGGCAGGGATCAAGCTGGGGCCAACGTCCTGACTTTC. Translation gives CSAKGRDQAGANVLTF.